The text below deals with one TCR beta chain. Its target is unknown. Profiled with immunoSEQ multiplex PCR; TCRdb holds only in-frame clones, not every one. The sample has about 5,600 clones, around 32% seen once. This sample stems from a study of T cell clones after liver transplantation. General study points: The donor-reactive repertoire was only partly measurable in a couple of subjects, lacking donor cells.

Sequencing of dividing CFSE-low cells from the MLR defined alloreactive TCRbeta sequences. The CDR3 sequence is 15 residues long. Germline assignment: CDR1 SGHNT and CDR2 YYREEE (reference sequence). Trimming took 0 bases from V and 8 from J, leaving 17 bases between them. The specimen was CD4+ T cells from cultured PBMCs. V usage is TRBV5-4 and J usage is TRBJ1-1; tentative D call: TRBD1 (5 bases). The source of this sequence is a human patient who received a liver transplant. Certain T cells may be donor cells from the graft. In DNA form, the CDR3 reads TGTGCCAGCAGCTTGGACTTTGGCGGGACGCAAGAAGCTTTCTTT. Translated: CASSLDFGGTQEAFF.